Following are 25 T cell receptor beta chains from one sample sequenced in a study of technical replicates of blood from a few donors. Repertoires were generated with immunoSEQ multiplex PCR, while TCRdb's copy carries only in-frame clones and drops some. The table lists more than 65,000 clones, nearly 96% of them singletons, with 0.37% in the top ten. Material: T cells isolated from PBMCs. The source is a human donor in good health.

The rearrangement uses TRBV4-1 and TRBJ2-2, with 8 bases fitting TRBD1. After removal of 1 base from V and 6 bases from J, the junction contained 7 bases not matched to a gene. Germline V gives CDR1 MGHRA, CDR2 YSYEKL. The CDR3 is 16 residues long. CDR3 coding DNA: TGCGCCAGCAGCCAAGTCTGGACAGGGTACCCCGGGGAGCTGTTTTTT. Translation gives CASSQVWTGYPGELFF.

The chain joins TRBV5-1 to TRBJ2-5; possibly TRBD2 for D (7 bases). Germline loops: CDR1 SGHRS, CDR2 YFSETQ. The CDR3 consists of 15 residues. V lost 4 bases, J lost 0 bases, and 13 bases lay in between. As DNA, the CDR3 is TGCGCCAGCAGCCCTAGGGGGAGGGACCAAGAGACCCAGTACTTC. This gives the protein CASSPRGRDQETQYF.

This chain uses TRBV27 with TRBJ2-1, with 9 bases lining up with TRBD1. The germline gives CDR1 MNHEY, CDR2 SMNVEV (reference sequence). This CDR3 has 16 amino acids. Trimming took 1 base from V and 1 from J; bases not matched to a gene: 2. The CDR3, as DNA: TGTGCCAGCAGTTTATTTGGGACAGGGTCCTACAATGAGCAGTTCTTC. Its translation is CASSLFGTGSYNEQFF.

V is TRBV7-3 and J is TRBJ2-7; the D gene is possibly TRBD1 (6 bases). The CDR3 has 13 residues. V was shortened by 2 bases and J by 5 bases, with 10 bases between the two germline ends. Germline V gene data show CDR1 as SGHTA and CDR2 as FQGTGA. This CDR3 is CASSLFDRNEQYF. CDR3 DNA sequence: TGTGCCAGCAGCTTATTTGACAGGAACGAGCAGTACTTC.

J is TRBJ2-5 and V is TRBV29-1, with 12 bases matching TRBD2. Germline V gene sequence: CDR1 SQVTM, CDR2 ANQGSEA. V shed 2 bases, J shed 4 bases, and the junction held 20 bases outside the gene matches. The CDR3 loop spans 20 amino acids. The CDR3 DNA follows: TGCAGCGTTGAATGGACTAGCGGGATGCCGACACCCAGAGAACGAGAGACCCAGTACTTC. Its protein product is CSVEWTSGMPTPRERETQYF.

J is TRBJ2-1 and V is TRBV5-4; D is ambiguous. This CDR3 contains 12 residues. V was trimmed by 7 bases and J by 3 bases, leaving 8 bases between them. CDR1 and CDR2 (germline): SGHNT, YYREEE (reference sequence). The CDR3 region is CASRSLYNEQFF. The CDR3 DNA is TGTGCCAGCCGCTCTCTCTACAATGAGCAGTTCTTC. Full variable domain (rest looked up from reference TRBV5-4 and TRBJ2-1): ETGVTQSPTHLIKTRGQQVTLRCSSQSGHNTVSWYQQALGQGPQFIFQYYREEENGRGNFPPRFSGLQFPNYSSELNVNALELDDSALYLCASRSLYNEQFFGPGTRLTVL.

CDR3 sequence reads: CASSVDAGGSNQPQHF. The CDR3 DNA follows: TGTGCCAGCAGCGTAGATGCGGGAGGAAGCAATCAGCCCCAGCATTTT. V is TRBV9 and J is TRBJ1-5; D not resolved. The CDR3 runs 16 residues. CDR1 and CDR2 from the germline V gene are SGDLS and YYNGEE. The V end was cut by 0 bases, the J end by 1 base, with 11 bases between.

This chain connects TRBV30 to TRBJ1-3, with D possibly being TRBD1 (5 bases). Trimming stripped 4 bases from V and 8 bases from J, with 21 bases between. Germline V CDR1 and CDR2: GTSNPN, SVGIG (reference sequence). The CDR3 consists of 15 residues. The CDR3 sequence: CAWIIKGMPRHTIYF. CDR3 sequence (DNA): TGTGCCTGGATTATAAAGGGGATGCCTCGACACACCATATATTTT.

The chain couples TRBV2 to TRBJ2-5; D is possibly TRBD2 (5 bases). V was clipped by 8 bases and J by 4 bases, with 14 bases between them. Germline V gene lookup returns CDR1 SNHLY and CDR2 FYNNEI. The CDR3 is 13 amino acids. The CDR3 DNA reads as TGTGCCAGCTTACTAGGTTTTTCAGAGACCCAGTACTTC. This gives the protein CASLLGFSETQYF.

The chain recombines TRBV5-1 with TRBJ2-1; D possibly corresponds to TRBD2 (5 bases). Trimming removed 2 bases at V and 10 bases at J, with 16 bases between. The CDR3 contains 14 residues. The germline V gene has CDR1 SGHRS and CDR2 YFSETQ. The CDR3 reads CASSFGLDVREQFF. The CDR3 nucleotides are TGCGCCAGCAGCTTCGGACTGGATGTAAGGGAGCAGTTCTTC.

This sequence joins TRBV27 and TRBJ1-5; possibly TRBD1 for D (5 bases). V shed 4 bases and J shed 3 bases, with 10 bases lying between them. This CDR3 comprises 14 residues. Germline CDR1 MNHEY, CDR2 SMNVEV (reference sequence). The CDR3 sequence: CASSYRLNNQPQHF. The CDR3, as DNA: TGTGCCAGCAGTTACAGGTTGAACAATCAGCCCCAGCATTTT.

The genes are TRBV5-6 and TRBJ1-1, with D unclear. The CDR3 covers 12 residues. Germline V gene data show CDR1 as SGHDT and CDR2 as YYEEEE. V lost 2 bases, J lost 6 bases, and 8 bases lay in between. The DNA of the CDR3 is TGTGCCAGCAGCTTTAGAATCGCTGAAGCTTTCTTT. Translated, it gives CASSFRIAEAFF.

This clone is a singleton in its sample. The rearrangement uses TRBV12-5 and TRBJ2-7, with D possibly being TRBD1 (6 bases). This CDR3 comprises 14 residues. Germline V gives CDR1 LGHNT, CDR2 FRNRAP. Trimming removed 6 bases from V and 2 bases from J, with 14 bases in between. The DNA for the CDR3 is TGTGCTAGTGGCCCCCCGACAGGCACCTACGAGCAGTACTTC. Amino acids: CASGPPTGTYEQYF.

Concerning this clone: The same CDR3 can be traced to other DNA sequences in this sample. This rearrangement joins TRBV5-1 to TRBJ1-1, with D uncertain. V lost 1 base and J 5 bases, leaving 9 bases between the germline ends. Germline V gene data show CDR1 as SGHRS and CDR2 as YFSETQ. The CDR3 sequence is 13 residues long. CDR3 loop: CASSLRGNTEAFF. In DNA, the CDR3 is TGCGCCAGCAGCTTGCGAGGGAATACTGAAGCTTTCTTT.

The V gene is TRBV18, the J gene TRBJ1-1; D remains ambiguous. Germline values: CDR1 KGHSH, CDR2 LQKENI. The ends were cut back, 1 base at V and 1 base at J, with 10 bases in the middle. This CDR3 spans 15 amino acids. The CDR3 is CASSPLESTNTEAFF. CDR3 bases: TGTGCCAGCTCACCACTAGAGTCTACGAACACTGAAGCTTTCTTT. Filled out from reference TRBV18 and TRBJ1-1, the complete variable domain reads NAGVMQNPRHLVRRRGQEARLRCSPMKGHSHVYWYRQLPEEGLKFMVYLQKENIIDESGMPKERFSAEFPKEGPSILRIQQVVRGDSAAYFCASSPLESTNTEAFFGQGTRLTVV.

The rearrangement links TRBV19 to TRBJ2-4; the D gene is possibly TRBD2 (6 bases). Germline V gene lookup returns CDR1 LNHDA and CDR2 SQIVND (reference sequence). Trimming took 1 base from V and 0 from J, leaving 10 bases between them. CDR3 length: 16 residues. This CDR3 is CASSIAAGLAKNIQYF. DNA for the CDR3: TGTGCCAGTAGTATAGCGGCGGGGCTAGCCAAAAACATTCAGTACTTC.

The chain joins TRBV28 to TRBJ1-2, with D tentatively TRBD1 (6 bases). Germline assignment: CDR1 MDHEN and CDR2 SYDVKM. The length of the CDR3 is 14 residues. Deletions cut 2 bases from V and 5 bases from J, with 12 bases between. CDR3 region: CASSLEPGHYGYTF. Written as DNA, the CDR3 is TGTGCCAGCAGTTTAGAGCCGGGACATTATGGCTACACCTTC.

The rearrangement joins TRBV29-1 to TRBJ2-5; D gene ambiguous. The V gene lost 3 bases and the J gene lost 5 bases, with 7 bases spanning the gap. Germline V gives CDR1 SQVTM, CDR2 ANQGSEA. The length of the CDR3 is 11 residues. The CDR3 DNA reads TGCAGCGTTGAGGAGAGGGAGACCCAGTACTTC. Translated, it gives CSVEERETQYF. Using reference TRBV29-1 and TRBJ2-5 for the parts outside the CDR3, the full variable domain is SAVISQKPSRDICQRGTSLTIQCQVDSQVTMMFWYRQQPGQSLTLIATANQGSEATYESGFVIDKFPISRPNLTFSTLTVSNMSPEDSSIYLCSVEERETQYFGPGTRLLVL.

The chain links TRBV27 to TRBJ2-7, with a weak D call TRBD1 (6 bases). This CDR3 contains 15 residues. Germline V gives CDR1 MNHEY, CDR2 SMNVEV (reference sequence). V lost 5 bases and J lost 2, with 16 bases in between. The CDR3 DNA is TGTGCCAGCAGTCCGCCGGGACAATTACCCTACGAGCAGTACTTC. Translation: CASSPPGQLPYEQYF.

The J gene is TRBJ1-1, the V gene TRBV25-1; D unclear. Between the trimmed V and J ends, which lost 2 bases and 1 base, there was a span of 5 bases. Germline V gives CDR1 MGHDK, CDR2 SYGVNS. CDR3 length: 13 amino acids. DNA of the CDR3: TGTGCCAGCAGTGAAGGAGGGAACACTGAAGCTTTCTTT. Its translation: CASSEGGNTEAFF. Looking up the rest from reference TRBV25-1 and TRBJ1-1 gives the full variable domain: EADIYQTPRYLVIGTGKKITLECSQTMGHDKMYWYQQDPGMELHLIHYSYGVNSTEKGDLSSESTVSRIRTEHFPLTLESARPSHTSQYLCASSEGGNTEAFFGQGTRLTVV.

This chain links TRBV6-1 with TRBJ1-5, with 9 bases aligning to TRBD1. J lost 6 bases, V lost 5 bases, and 8 bases had no gene match. The CDR3 totals 15 residues. Germline lookup yields CDR1 MNHNS and CDR2 SASEGT. CDR3 residues: CASSLTTGGTQPQHF. The CDR3, as DNA: TGTGCCAGCAGTCTTACAACAGGGGGCACTCAGCCCCAGCATTTT.

The chain links TRBV10-3 to TRBJ1-1, with 7 positions matching TRBD1. V lost 6 bases, J lost 1 base, and 5 bases stayed unmatched. CDR1 ENHRY and CDR2 SYGVKD come from the germline V gene. The CDR3 runs to 14 residues. CDR3 DNA sequence: TGTGCCATCAGCGGTAGGGGGCCGAACACTGAAGCTTTCTTT. Protein product: CAISGRGPNTEAFF.

This chain uses TRBV6-5 with TRBJ1-1; 7 bases are shared with TRBD1. Per the germline V gene, CDR1 is MNHEY and CDR2 is SVGAGI. Trimming removed 6 bases from V and 11 bases from J; junction bases left unmatched: 6. The CDR3 contains 11 residues. CDR3 bases: TGTGCCAGCAGACGACAGGGACAGGCTTTCTTT. Encoded protein: CASRRQGQAFF.

The chain links TRBV29-1 to TRBJ2-1; 8 bases match TRBD2. V was pared by 4 bases and J by 0 bases, with 5 bases of the junction left unmatched. The CDR3 is made up of 15 amino acids. CDR1 is SQVTM, CDR2 ANQGSEA, per germline. CDR3 sequence reads: CSVVLSGSSYNEQFF. DNA of the CDR3: TGCAGCGTTGTCTTGAGCGGGAGCTCCTACAATGAGCAGTTCTTC.

V is TRBV5-1 and J is TRBJ2-5; D gene ambiguous. The CDR3 is made up of 15 amino acids. The V gene lost 3 bases and the J gene lost 2 bases, with 14 bases spanning the gap. Germline values: CDR1 SGHRS, CDR2 YFSETQ. The CDR3 nucleotides read TGCGCCAGCAGCTCCCCAGGAACCGGTCAAGAGACCCAGTACTTC. It codes for CASSSPGTGQETQYF.